One sample yielded the 16 T cell receptor beta chains listed below, sequenced in a study of type 1 regulatory T cells. MiXCR, applied by TCRdb to the reads, yields one record per CDR3 protein. The data hold about 18,000 distinct CDR3 sequences, with roughly a tenth observed a single time. The sequencing sample was made of CD4+ T cells, either the whole sample or a sorted fraction (not recorded which). Source of these receptors: a human donor in good health.

This clonotype was recorded at least ten times. V is TRBV7-8 and J is TRBJ2-2; unclear D gene. CDR3 length equals 13 residues. Germline V gene lookup returns CDR1 SGHVS and CDR2 FQNEAQ. Trimming took 8 bases from V and 1 from J, leaving 8 bases between them. The CDR3 nucleotides read TGTGCCAGCGGAGAGCAGAACACCGGGGAGCTGTTTTTT. Translated: CASGEQNTGELFF.

This clonotype was observed at least ten times. The chain has TRBV5-1 and TRBJ2-3; 12 bases fit TRBD2. V dropped 2 bases and J dropped 4; count of bases not matched to a gene: 2. CDR1 SGHRS and CDR2 YFSETQ come from the germline V gene. This CDR3 is 15 amino acids long. The CDR3 sequence: CASSLLAGGPDTQYF. The CDR3 bases are TGCGCCAGCAGCTTACTAGCGGGAGGCCCAGATACGCAGTATTTT. The whole variable domain, remainder taken from reference TRBV5-1 and TRBJ2-3, is KAGVTQTPRYLIKTRGQQVTLSCSPISGHRSVSWYQQTPGQGLQFLFEYFSETQRNKGNFPGRFSGRQFSNSRSEMNVSTLELGDSALYLCASSLLAGGPDTQYFGPGTRLTVL.

The V and J genes are TRBV6-5 and TRBJ1-6; no clear D. The CDR3 extends over 16 amino acids. Germline-derived CDR1 and CDR2 are MNHEY and SVGAGI. V dropped 6 bases and J dropped 0 bases, with 12 bases sitting between them. The CDR3 bases are TGTGCCAGCAGCCAAATTCAGAGCTCCTATAATTCACCCCTCCACTTT. Protein: CASSQIQSSYNSPLHF.

This clonotype has at least ten counts. This chain links TRBV6-5 with TRBJ2-1, with 7 bases that match TRBD1. The V gene's germline CDR1 is MNHEY and CDR2 SVGAGI. The V segment lost 6 bases and the J segment 10 bases; nucleotides outside the gene matches: 12. CDR3 length: 14 residues. CDR3 DNA sequence: TGTGCCAGCAGCTGGGGGACAGTAAGTGAGGAGCAGTTCTTC. It yields the protein CASSWGTVSEEQFF.

Worth noting for this clonotype: This clone may be a read error of a much larger clone one base away. J is TRBJ2-7 and V is TRBV28; a possible D gene is TRBD2 (5 bases). In germline, CDR1 is MDHEN, CDR2 SYDVKM. The V end lost 10 bases, the J end lost 3 bases, and 19 bases lay between the germline ends. This CDR3 region has 14 residues. For the CDR3, the DNA is TGTGCCAACTCCAGACCTGACGGGGACTACGAGCAGTACTTC. Encoded protein: CANSRPDGDYEQYF.

Concerning this clonotype itself: The germline gene is not matched at one end of the junction; a read error may be the cause. This chain uses TRBV5-1 with TRBJ2-2; possibly TRBD1 for D (5 bases). The germline CDR1 and CDR2 sequences are SGHRS and YFSETQ. This CDR3 is built from 13 residues. CDR3 residues: CTSSAGPAGELFF. As DNA, the CDR3 is TGCACCAGCAGTGCAGGGCCAGCGGGGGAGCTGTTTTTT. Complete variable domain (other parts from reference TRBV5-1 and TRBJ2-2): KAGVTQTPRYLIKTRGQQVTLSCSPISGHRSVSWYQQTPGQGLQFLFEYFSETQRNKGNFPGRFSGRQFSNSRSEMNVSTLELGDSALYLCTSSAGPAGELFFGEGSRLTVL.

This clonotype was observed a handful of times. The chain has TRBV5-6 and TRBJ2-5; unclear D gene. The CDR3 length is 12 residues. Per germline, CDR1 SGHDT and CDR2 YYEEEE. The V end was cut by 0 bases, the J end by 3 bases, with 3 bases between. The CDR3 nucleotides read TGTGCCAGCAGCTTGGGAAAAGAGACCCAGTACTTC. It encodes CASSLGKETQYF.

The J gene is TRBJ1-2, the V gene TRBV28; D not resolved. The CDR3 runs 15 residues. The V gene lost 0 bases and the J gene lost 3 bases, with 11 bases spanning the gap. CDR1 is MDHEN and CDR2 is SYDVKM in the germline V gene. The CDR3: CASSLWSAGDYGYTF. In nucleotides, the CDR3 is TGTGCCAGCAGTTTATGGTCGGCGGGAGACTATGGCTACACCTTC.

This clonotype was counted between two and nine times. This chain uses TRBV18 with TRBJ1-5; 7 bases are a match to TRBD1. Looked up from germline, CDR1 is KGHSH and CDR2 is LQKENI. V lost 5 bases to trimming and J lost 7 bases; unmatched junction nucleotides: 14. This CDR3 spans 16 amino acids. The CDR3 DNA reads TGTGCCAGCTCATTAACGGGACAGCCGACAAGGCAGCCCCAGCATTTT. Its protein product is CASSLTGQPTRQPQHF.

In DNA form, the CDR3 reads TGCGCCAGCAGCCCGATACCGAGCGGGAGGATCCACGAGCAGTACTTC. This gives the protein CASSPIPSGRIHEQYF. The V gene is TRBV5-1, the J gene TRBJ2-7; TRBD2 aligns across 9 bases. V lost 4 bases and J lost 5; bases outside the gene matches: 13. The CDR3 is made up of 16 amino acids. Germline CDR1 is SGHRS and CDR2 is YFSETQ.

This clonotype was seen a few times. This rearrangement joins TRBV20-1 to TRBJ2-5; 7 bases map to TRBD1. The junction had 9 bases not matched to a gene; V was cut back by 0 bases and J by 5 bases. The CDR3 contains 15 residues. CDR1 and CDR2 from the germline V gene are DFQATT and SNEGSKA (reference sequence). Here the CDR3 reads CSARDIRQGWETQYF. The CDR3 DNA follows: TGCAGTGCTAGAGACATAAGACAGGGCTGGGAGACCCAGTACTTC.

For this clonotype: It may be a read error: a sequence one base away is much more abundant. V usage is TRBV29-1 and J usage is TRBJ1-1; no definite D call. CDR3 length: 9 amino acids. Trimming stripped 0 bases from V and 12 bases from J, with 5 bases between. The V gene's germline CDR1 is SQVTM and CDR2 ANQGSEA. The CDR3 loop reads CSVEEGTFF. The CDR3 nucleotides are TGCAGCGTTGAAGAGGGGACTTTCTTT.

Many counts were recorded for this clonotype. This chain joins TRBV29-1 and TRBJ1-1; TRBD1 matches 7 bases. In germline, CDR1 is SQVTM, CDR2 ANQGSEA. The junction had 5 bases not matched to a gene; V was cut back by 7 bases and J by 0 bases. The CDR3 is made up of 13 amino acids. CDR3 amino acids: CSGRTGMNTEAFF. CDR3 in DNA: TGCAGCGGCCGGACAGGAATGAACACTGAAGCTTTCTTT.

This sequence joins TRBV12-3 or TRBV12-4 and TRBJ2-1, with D perhaps matching TRBD2 (6 bases). V gave up 6 bases and J gave up 2 bases, with 14 bases separating them. This CDR3 spans 15 amino acids. For the CDR3, the DNA is TGTGCCAGCAGCCCTGCGGGACGACCCTACAATGAGCAGTTCTTC. The encoded protein is CASSPAGRPYNEQFF.

This clonotype appeared many times. The chain combines TRBV6-1 with TRBJ2-3; D is ambiguous. Germline V gives CDR1 MNHNS, CDR2 SASEGT. Trimming removed 5 bases at V and 5 bases at J, with 11 bases between. This CDR3 region has 13 residues. CDR3: CASSSGPGDTQYF. CDR3 in DNA: TGTGCCAGCAGTTCCGGGCCCGGAGATACGCAGTATTTT.

This clonotype was seen just once. A read error may explain this, as a much larger clone is one base away. The rearrangement uses TRBV20-1 and TRBJ2-7; a weak D match, TRBD2 (6 bases). Germline V gene sequence: CDR1 DFQATT, CDR2 SNEGSKA (reference sequence). The CDR3 length is 12 residues. Trimming stripped 3 bases from V and 6 bases from J, with 12 bases between. In nucleotides, the CDR3 is TGCAGTGCTAGGGGCGGGACGTGCGAGCAGTACTTC. Encoded protein: CSARGGTCEQYF.